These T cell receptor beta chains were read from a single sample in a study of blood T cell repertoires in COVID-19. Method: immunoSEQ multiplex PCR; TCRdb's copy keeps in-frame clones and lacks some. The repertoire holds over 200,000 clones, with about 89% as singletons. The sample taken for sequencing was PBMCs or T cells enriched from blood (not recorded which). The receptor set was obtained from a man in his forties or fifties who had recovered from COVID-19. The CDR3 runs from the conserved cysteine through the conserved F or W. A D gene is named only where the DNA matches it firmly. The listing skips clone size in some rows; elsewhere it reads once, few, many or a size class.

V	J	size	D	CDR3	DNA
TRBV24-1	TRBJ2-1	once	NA	CATSDLGRTEQFF	TGTGCCACCAGTGATTTGGGGAGAACTGAGCAGTTCTTC
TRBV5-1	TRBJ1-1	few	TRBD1	CASSYGDRGVPEAFF	TGCGCCAGCAGCTACGGTGACAGGGGAGTCCCGGAAGCTTTCTTT
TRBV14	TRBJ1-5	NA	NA	CASNFAADQPQHF	TGTGCCAGCAATTTCGCGGCAGATCAGCCCCAGCATTTT
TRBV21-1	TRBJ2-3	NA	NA	CASSPRLAGSSTDTQYF	TGTGCCAGCAGCCCACGACTAGCGGGATCGAGCACAGATACGCAGTATTTT
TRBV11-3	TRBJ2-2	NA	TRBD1	CASSHFPDRGLGTGELFF	TGTGCCAGCAGCCACTTCCCCGACAGGGGGCTAGGCACCGGGGAGCTGTTTTTT
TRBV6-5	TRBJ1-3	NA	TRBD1	CATLGGVRGNTIYF	TGTGCCACCCTAGGGGGCGTCAGGGGAAACACCATATATTTT
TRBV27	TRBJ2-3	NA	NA	CASSPELEPGADTQYF	TGTGCCAGCAGTCCGGAACTAGAGCCGGGCGCAGATACGCAGTATTTT
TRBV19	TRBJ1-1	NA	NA	CASSMTGDTEAFF	TGTGCCAGTAGTATGACAGGAGACACTGAAGCTTTCTTT
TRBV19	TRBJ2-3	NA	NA	CASRGLVADTQYF	TGTGCCAGTAGGGGCCTGGTTGCAGATACGCAGTATTTT
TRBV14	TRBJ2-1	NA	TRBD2	CASSRNDRLAGFYNEQFF	TGTGCCAGCAGCCGCAACGACCGACTAGCGGGGTTTTACAATGAGCAGTTCTTC
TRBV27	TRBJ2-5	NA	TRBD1	CASRTGLETQYF	TGTGCCAGCAGGACAGGGCTGGAGACCCAGTACTTC
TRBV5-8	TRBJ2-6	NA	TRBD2	CAGNTGTILSGANVLTF	TGTGCCGGAAACACCGGGACTATACTCTCTGGGGCCAACGTCCTGACTTTC
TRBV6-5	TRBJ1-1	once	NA	CASSYRGALEAFF	TGTGCCAGCAGTTATCGGGGGGCTCTAGAAGCTTTCTTT
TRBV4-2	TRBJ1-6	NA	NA	CASSKESLLDSPLHF	TGTGCCAGCAGTAAAGAGAGTCTGTTGGATTCACCCCTCCACTTT
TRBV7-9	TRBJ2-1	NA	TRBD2	CASSGGLAGGEQFF	TGTGCCAGCAGCGGCGGACTAGCGGGGGGGGAGCAGTTCTTC
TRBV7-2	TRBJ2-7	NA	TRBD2	CASSLGLAGDYEQYF	TGTGCCAGCAGCCTGGGACTAGCGGGAGACTACGAGCAGTACTTC
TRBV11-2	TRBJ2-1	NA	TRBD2	CASSPTSGVYNEQFF	TGTGCCAGCAGCCCAACTAGCGGGGTATACAATGAGCAGTTCTTC
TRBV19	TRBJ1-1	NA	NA	CASRTPRGQNTEAFF	TGTGCCAGTAGGACACCCAGGGGTCAGAACACTGAAGCTTTCTTT
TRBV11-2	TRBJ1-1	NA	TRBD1	CASSLNRGLSTEAFF	TGTGCCAGCAGCCTGAACAGGGGGCTCAGCACTGAAGCTTTCTTT
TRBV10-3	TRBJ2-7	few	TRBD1	CAISFSPPDREIYEQYF	TGTGCCATCAGTTTTTCCCCCCCGGACAGGGAGATTTACGAGCAGTACTTC
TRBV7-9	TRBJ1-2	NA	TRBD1	CASSRTGNYGYTF	TGTGCCAGCAGCCGGACAGGGAACTATGGCTACACCTTC
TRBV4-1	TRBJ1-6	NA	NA	CASSQVATYNSPLHF	TGCGCCAGCAGCCAAGTGGCAACCTATAATTCACCCCTCCACTTT
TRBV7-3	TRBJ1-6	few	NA	CASSLNRYSPLHF	TGTGCCAGCAGCCTAAACAGATATTCACCCCTCCACTTT
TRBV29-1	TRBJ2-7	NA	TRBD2	CSVELAGDFYEQYF	TGCAGCGTTGAATTAGCGGGAGATTTTTACGAGCAGTACTTC
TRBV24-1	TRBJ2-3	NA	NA	CATSDSTGPDTQYF	TGTGCCACCAGTGACTCCACAGGGCCAGATACGCAGTATTTT
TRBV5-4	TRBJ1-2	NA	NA	CASSRVGQDGYTF	TGTGCCAGCAGCCGTGTGGGGCAGGATGGCTACACCTTC
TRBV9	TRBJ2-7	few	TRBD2	CASSLQSGGNYEQYF	TGTGCCAGCAGCCTTCAAAGCGGGGGAAACTACGAGCAGTACTTC
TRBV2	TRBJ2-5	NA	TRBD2	CASSEFLAGDLETQYF	TGTGCCAGCAGTGAGTTCCTAGCGGGGGACCTCGAGACCCAGTACTTC
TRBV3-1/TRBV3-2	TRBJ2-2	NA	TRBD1	CASSPLGQGGTGELFF	TGTGCCAGCAGCCCCTTAGGACAGGGTGGCACCGGGGAGCTGTTTTTT
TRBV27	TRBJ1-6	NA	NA	CASTGGGKVGPNNSPLHF	TGTGCCAGCACCGGCGGGGGAAAAGTGGGTCCGAATAATTCACCCCTCCACTTT
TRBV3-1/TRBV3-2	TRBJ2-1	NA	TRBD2	CASSPEAGGSYNEQFF	TGTGCCAGCAGCCCAGAGGCGGGGGGCTCCTACAATGAGCAGTTCTTC
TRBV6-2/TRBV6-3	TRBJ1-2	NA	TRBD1	CASSPGQVAPLYGYTF	TGTGCCAGCAGTCCCGGACAGGTCGCACCTCTTTATGGCTACACCTTC
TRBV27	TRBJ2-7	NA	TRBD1	CASSPVLRDRGGEQYF	TGTGCCAGCAGCCCGGTTCTCCGGGACAGGGGGGGCGAGCAGTACTTC
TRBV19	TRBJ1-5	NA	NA	CASSIDLNSNQPQHF	TGTGCCAGTAGTATAGATCTAAATAGCAATCAGCCCCAGCATTTT
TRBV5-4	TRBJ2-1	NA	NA	CASSLAAYPSYNEQFF	TGTGCCAGCAGCTTGGCAGCGTACCCCTCCTACAATGAGCAGTTCTTC
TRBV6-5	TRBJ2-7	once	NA	CASSYGSGFVREQYF	TGTGCCAGCAGTTATGGGTCAGGGTTTGTGCGCGAGCAGTACTTC
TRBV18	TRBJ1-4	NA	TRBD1	CASSLTGQVINEKLFF	TGTGCCAGCTCCCTTACCGGACAGGTTATCAATGAAAAACTGTTTTTT
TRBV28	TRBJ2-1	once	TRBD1	CASRGQGNNEQFF	TGTGCCAGCCGGGGACAGGGCAACAATGAGCAGTTCTTC
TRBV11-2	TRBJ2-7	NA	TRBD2	CASSLDSGLAGGQNYEQYF	TGTGCCAGCAGCTTAGATTCCGGGCTAGCGGGGGGGCAGAACTACGAGCAGTACTTC
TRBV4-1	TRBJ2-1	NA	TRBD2	CASSQPPVRVAGGNEQFF	TGCGCCAGCAGCCAACCGCCGGTTCGAGTAGCGGGAGGCAATGAGCAGTTCTTC
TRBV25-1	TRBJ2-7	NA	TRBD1	CASRGSGTGTYEQYF	TGTGCCAGCAGGGGGTCCGGGACAGGGACCTACGAGCAGTACTTC